The 6 T cell receptor beta chains given below trace back to one sample, sequenced in a study of graft-versus-host responses after intestinal transplantation. These receptors lack a known antigen. Clones were read by immunoSEQ multiplex PCR, and TCRdb kept only the in-frame ones, dropping some. The sample carries 35,000 to 45,000 clones, roughly 96% recorded once. This specimen was unstimulated CD8+ T cells sorted from spleen or lymph node cells, taken before transplant. The receptors were sampled from a human donor who was the organ donor for an intestinal transplant.

The J gene is TRBJ2-5, the V gene TRBV27; no clear D. Germline values: CDR1 MNHEY, CDR2 SMNVEV (reference sequence). CDR3 length: 14 amino acids. Trimming took 1 base from V and 2 from J, leaving 8 bases between them. The CDR3 protein is CASSLYPAQETQYF. For the CDR3, the DNA is TGTGCCAGCAGTTTATATCCGGCACAAGAGACCCAGTACTTC.

V gene TRBV23-1 combines with J gene TRBJ2-6; 9 bases are shared with TRBD1. TRBV23-1 is recorded as an ORF, its role being uncertain. The CDR3 runs 17 residues. J gave up 0 bases and V 0 bases, and 0 bases lay outside the gene matches. Here the CDR3 DNA reads TGCGCCAGCAGTCAATCGACAGGGGGCTCTGGGGCCAACGTCCTGACTTTC. Its protein is CASSQSTGGSGANVLTF.

The gene calls are TRBV30 and TRBJ2-7; 9 bases are a match to TRBD1. Germline values: CDR1 GTSNPN, CDR2 SVGIG (reference sequence). This CDR3 has 15 amino acids. V gave up 0 bases and J gave up 6 bases; unmatched junction bases: 9. The CDR3: CAWSVVGGDRAEQYF. Here the CDR3 DNA reads TGTGCCTGGAGTGTAGTAGGAGGGGACAGGGCCGAGCAGTACTTC.

This chain joins TRBV5-4 and TRBJ2-5; 9 bases map to TRBD1. Germline CDR1 SGHNT, CDR2 YYREEE (reference sequence). J lost 2 bases, V lost 1 base, and 15 bases had no gene match. The CDR3 contains 19 residues. CDR3 nucleotides: TGTGCCAGCAGCTTGCGCAACGTGGGACAGGGCTTTGGGCAAGAGACCCAGTACTTC. Protein product: CASSLRNVGQGFGQETQYF.

The chain employs TRBV7-8 and TRBJ2-7; the match to TRBD2 covers 14 bases. From germline, CDR1 is SGHVS and CDR2 FQNEAQ. Germline trimming cut 0 bases from V and 4 bases from J; bases unmatched to any gene: 2. The CDR3 runs 16 residues. Here the CDR3 DNA reads TGTGCCAGCAGCTTAGCGGGGACTAGCGGGGGTTACGAGCAGTACTTC. It translates to CASSLAGTSGGYEQYF.

The chain recombines TRBV5-3 with TRBJ2-5; 7 positions agree with TRBD2. TRBV5-3 counts as an open reading frame of uncertain function. The CDR3 totals 16 residues. Trimming took 2 bases from V and 2 from J; bases not matched to a gene: 9. CDR3 coding DNA: TGTGCCAGAAGCTTTGTGTGTTCTAGCGGACAAGAGACCCAGTACTTC. This translates into CARSFVCSSGQETQYF.